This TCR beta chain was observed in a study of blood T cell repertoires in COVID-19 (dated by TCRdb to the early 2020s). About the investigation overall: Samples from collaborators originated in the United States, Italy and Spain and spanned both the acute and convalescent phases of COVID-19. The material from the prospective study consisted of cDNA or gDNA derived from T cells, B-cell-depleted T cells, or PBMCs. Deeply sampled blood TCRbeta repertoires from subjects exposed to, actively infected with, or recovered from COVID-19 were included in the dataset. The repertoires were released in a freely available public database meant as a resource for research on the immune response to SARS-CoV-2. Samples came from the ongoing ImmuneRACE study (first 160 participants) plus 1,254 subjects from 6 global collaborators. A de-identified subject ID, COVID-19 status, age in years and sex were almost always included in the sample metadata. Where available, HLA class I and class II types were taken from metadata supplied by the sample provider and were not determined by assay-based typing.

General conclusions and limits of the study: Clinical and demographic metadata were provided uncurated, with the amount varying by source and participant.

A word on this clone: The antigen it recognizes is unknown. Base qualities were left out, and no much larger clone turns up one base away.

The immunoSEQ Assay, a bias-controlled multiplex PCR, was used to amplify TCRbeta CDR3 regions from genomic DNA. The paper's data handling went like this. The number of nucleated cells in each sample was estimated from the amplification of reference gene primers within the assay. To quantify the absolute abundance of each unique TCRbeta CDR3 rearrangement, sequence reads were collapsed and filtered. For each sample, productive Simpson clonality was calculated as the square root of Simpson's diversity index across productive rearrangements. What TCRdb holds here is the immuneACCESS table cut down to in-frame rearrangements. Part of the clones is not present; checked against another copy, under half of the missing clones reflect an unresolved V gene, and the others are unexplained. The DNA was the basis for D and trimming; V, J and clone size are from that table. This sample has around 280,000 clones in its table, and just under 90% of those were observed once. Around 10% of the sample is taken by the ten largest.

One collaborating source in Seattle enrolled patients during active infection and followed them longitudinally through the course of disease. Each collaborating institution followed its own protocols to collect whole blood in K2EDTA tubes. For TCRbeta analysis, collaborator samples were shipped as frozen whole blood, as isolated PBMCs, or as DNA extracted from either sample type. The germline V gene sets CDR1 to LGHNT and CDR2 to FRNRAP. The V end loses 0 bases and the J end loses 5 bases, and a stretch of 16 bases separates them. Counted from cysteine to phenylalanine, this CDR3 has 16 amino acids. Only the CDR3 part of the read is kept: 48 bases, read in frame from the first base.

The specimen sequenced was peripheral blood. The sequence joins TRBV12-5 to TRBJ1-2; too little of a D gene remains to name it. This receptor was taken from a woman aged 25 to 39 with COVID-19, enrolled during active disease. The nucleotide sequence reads TGTGCTAGTGGTTTGGTACAGTCAGGAAATGATTATGGCTACACCTTC. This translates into CASGLVQSGNDYGYTF.